This TCR beta chain was captured in a study of T cell changes during pregnancy in multiple sclerosis (dated by TCRdb to the late 2010s). With respect to the entire study: In women with multiple sclerosis, the researchers looked at how the T cell repertoire shifted as pregnancy progressed.

This clone has only a few counts. The antigen it binds to is not known. Per-base qualities were not stored, and no clone one base away is much larger. CDR1 and CDR2 are drawn from the germline V gene: MNHEY, SVGAGI. Including the terminal cysteine and phenylalanine, the CDR3 comprises 13 residues. The kept DNA is CDR3 alone, 39 bases in frame from the first base. Deletion took 9 bases off V and 0 bases off J, with a span of 9 bases between the germline ends. Libraries were made using the immunoSEQ multiplex PCR assay. In its TCRdb copy, this immuneACCESS table keeps in-frame sequences only and misses some clones. Where compared with another copy, unresolved V genes explain less than half of these, and the others have no known cause. The sample table contains tens of thousands of clones; only one count was recorded for 85% to 90% of them. The ten largest make up roughly 0.53% of the sample.

The chain uses TRBV6-5 and TRBJ1-3; 5 matching bases give a weak D call of TRBD1. This clonotype was obtained from a female donor with multiple sclerosis, enrolled in a pregnancy study. Sequencing used CD4+ T cells from peripheral blood mononuclear cells, obtained in the first trimester of pregnancy. The nucleotide sequence is TGTGCCAGTTGTGGGGCCTCTGGAAACACCATATATTTT. Its protein is CASCGASGNTIYF.